The 14 T cell receptor beta chains below all came from one sample that was sequenced in a study of cytomegalovirus exposure and HLA in healthy donors. The PCR made use of 60 Vbeta and 13 Jbeta primers. TCRdb's copy holds only in-frame clones and misses some; the assay was immunoSEQ multiplex PCR. The table has under 150,000 clones, around 84% seen once; the top ten hold 2.5%. Sequencing used PBMCs. These receptors were collected from a boy aged 2 to 10 in good health and CMV-seronegative.

This clone has a handful of counts. The rearrangement links TRBV11-3 to TRBJ2-1; 10 nucleotides line up with TRBD2. The CDR3 contains 15 residues. Germline CDR1 is SGHNT and CDR2 is YENEEA. Trimming took 5 bases from V and 5 from J; bases not matched to a gene: 6. CDR3 DNA sequence: TGTGCCAGCAGCCCAAGCGGGAGGGCCCACAATGAGCAGTTCTTC. Its protein is CASSPSGRAHNEQFF.

CDR3 protein: CASSLEGLVNKNIQYF. CDR3 DNA sequence: TGCGCCAGCAGCTTGGAGGGGTTAGTAAACAAAAACATTCAGTACTTC. The V call is TRBV5-1, the J call TRBJ2-4; D is perhaps TRBD1 (5 bases). Germline CDR1 reads SGHRS; CDR2 reads YFSETQ. The CDR3 loop spans 16 amino acids. Between the trimmed V and J ends, which lost 0 bases and 3 bases, there was a span of 13 bases.

This chain connects TRBV6-6 to TRBJ2-2; a weak D match, TRBD2 (7 bases). Germline loops: CDR1 MNHNY, CDR2 SVGAGI (reference sequence). Trimming shortened V by 6 bases and J by 6 bases, and 20 bases separated the two germline ends. This CDR3 is built from 16 residues. This CDR3 is CASSPFRGGHSGELFF. The CDR3 DNA follows: TGTGCCAGCAGCCCCTTTCGCGGGGGCCATTCCGGGGAGCTGTTTTTT.

The V and J genes are TRBV5-1 and TRBJ2-5; D might be TRBD2 (5 bases). The CDR3 totals 15 residues. The ends were cut back, 0 bases at V and 7 bases at J, with 16 bases in the middle. CDR1 and CDR2 (germline): SGHRS, YFSETQ. CDR3 loop: CASSLGGGGGWTQYF. The CDR3 DNA is TGCGCCAGCAGCTTGGGTGGCGGAGGAGGATGGACCCAGTACTTC.

The V gene is TRBV2, the J gene TRBJ2-3; tentative D call: TRBD2 (6 bases). CDR1 and CDR2 (germline): SNHLY, FYNNEI. Trimming left V 5 bases short and J 4 bases short, with 10 bases between. The CDR3 totals 13 residues. Written as DNA, the CDR3 is TGTGCCAGCAGTCCGGGGGTCGCAGATACGCAGTATTTT. This sequence encodes CASSPGVADTQYF.

The chain couples TRBV18 to TRBJ2-3; TRBD1 agrees at 9 bases. CDR3 length equals 16 residues. Germline CDR1 is KGHSH and CDR2 is LQKENI. Germline trimming cut 4 bases from V and 6 bases from J; bases unmatched to any gene: 11. In DNA form, the CDR3 reads TGTGCCAGCTCACGAAACCCGGGACAGGGAACGGATACGCAGTATTTT. It specifies CASSRNPGQGTDTQYF. The full variable domain, its missing parts supplied by reference TRBV18 and TRBJ2-3, is NAGVMQNPRHLVRRRGQEARLRCSPMKGHSHVYWYRQLPEEGLKFMVYLQKENIIDESGMPKERFSAEFPKEGPSILRIQQVVRGDSAAYFCASSRNPGQGTDTQYFGPGTRLTVL.

The CDR3 is CASSRLFGQGIGNQPQHF. The CDR3 DNA reads TGTGCCAGCAGCCGTCTGTTTGGACAGGGGATCGGCAATCAGCCCCAGCATTTT. The V call is TRBV28, the J call TRBJ1-5; 9 bases line up with TRBD1. V gave up 6 bases and J gave up 2 bases; unmatched junction bases: 14. This CDR3 has 18 residues. Germline CDR1 reads MDHEN; CDR2 reads SYDVKM.

The sample holds a few counts of this clone. The chain uses TRBV6-1 and TRBJ1-4; D gene uncertain. Per germline, CDR1 MNHNS and CDR2 SASEGT. V was clipped by 2 bases and J by 5 bases, with 6 bases between them. The CDR3 totals 13 residues. Written as DNA, the CDR3 is TGTGCCAGCAGTGAACGGGAGAATGAAAAACTGTTTTTT. This codes for CASSERENEKLFF.

This chain uses TRBV7-6 with TRBJ1-2; TRBD1 aligns across 9 bases. The CDR3 contains 15 residues. CDR1 SGHVS and CDR2 FNYEAQ come from the germline V gene. Trimming cost V 1 base and J 3 bases; bases outside gene matches: 3. This CDR3 is CASSLGDREDYGYTF. The CDR3 DNA is TGTGCCAGCAGCTTAGGGGACAGGGAAGACTATGGCTACACCTTC.

The chain couples TRBV29-1 to TRBJ2-1; 11 nucleotides line up with TRBD2. The trim removed 6 bases at V and 0 bases at J, leaving 16 bases unmatched. The germline V gene encodes CDR1 SQVTM and CDR2 ANQGSEA. This CDR3 has 19 amino acids. CDR3 loop: CSVVLLAGVKSGSYNEQFF. Here the CDR3 DNA reads TGCAGCGTAGTCCTACTAGCGGGAGTTAAGTCGGGCTCCTACAATGAGCAGTTCTTC.

The V and J genes are TRBV5-5 and TRBJ1-2; D remains unclear. The CDR3 is made up of 15 amino acids. Germline lookup yields CDR1 SGHKS and CDR2 YYEKEE (reference sequence). V shed 0 bases and J shed 4 bases, with 13 bases lying between them. The CDR3 bases are TGTGCCAGCAGCTTGGAGGGAGGAAGTCCCTATGGCTACACCTTC. It is translated as CASSLEGGSPYGYTF.

This rearrangement joins TRBV9 to TRBJ2-2; TRBD1 matches at 10 bases. This CDR3 comprises 16 residues. CDR1 is SGDLS, CDR2 YYNGEE, per germline. V lost 0 bases and J lost 5; bases outside the gene matches: 4. CDR3 nucleotide sequence: TGTGCCAGCAGCGTAGCGACAGGGGGCCATACCGGGGAGCTGTTTTTT. It specifies CASSVATGGHTGELFF.

The rearrangement links TRBV5-1 to TRBJ2-7; 8 bases align to TRBD2. J was trimmed by 0 bases and V by 0 bases; bases with no gene match: 5. CDR3 length: 16 amino acids. From germline, CDR1 is SGHRS and CDR2 YFSETQ. The CDR3 region is CASSLAPGGISYEQYF. The CDR3 DNA reads TGCGCCAGCAGCTTGGCCCCGGGAGGGATCTCCTACGAGCAGTACTTC. Variable domain in full (rest from reference TRBV5-1 and TRBJ2-7): KAGVTQTPRYLIKTRGQQVTLSCSPISGHRSVSWYQQTPGQGLQFLFEYFSETQRNKGNFPGRFSGRQFSNSRSEMNVSTLELGDSALYLCASSLAPGGISYEQYFGPGTRLTVT.

The sample holds a few counts of this clone. This chain joins TRBV30 and TRBJ2-5, with 9 bases identical to TRBD2. Germline-derived CDR1 and CDR2 are GTSNPN and SVGIG (reference sequence). The CDR3 spans 14 residues. The ends lost 2 bases at V and 4 bases at J; junction bases unmatched: 5. This CDR3 is CAWSRRGGAETQYF. In nucleotides, the CDR3 is TGTGCCTGGAGTAGACGCGGGGGGGCAGAGACCCAGTACTTC.